Here is one TCR beta chain with its context. As yet, its antigen is unknown. Treatment here: roughly 20 received Ad26.COV2.S at low or high dose, single or two shots; about five received placebo; per-sample allocation not given. Sampling took place 63 days after the first vaccine or placebo injection. This record belongs to a study of Ad26.COV2.S vaccination and SARS-CoV-2 variants. Across the study: Once, or twice with 56 days between doses, Ad26.COV2.S was given intramuscularly.

This CDR3 contains 16 residues. Trimming cost V 6 bases and J 6 bases, with 21 bases left between them. Germline CDR1 reads SGDLS; CDR2 reads YYNGEE. Profiling relied on immunoSEQ multiplex PCR, and the TCRdb table lists in-frame clones only, not all of them. The table includes about 390,000 clones, 88% detected once. Study results and limitations: Non-spike TCR breadth did not differ much between vaccine and placebo recipients. The TCR-based breadth and depth measures might underestimate overall T cell responses.

The material sequenced was peripheral blood, taken in a trial of Ad26.COV2.S vaccine versus placebo. This rearrangement joins TRBV9 to TRBJ2-2; no clear D gene. The clonotype comes from a person aged 18-65 years who received the Ad26.COV2.S COVID-19 vaccine or a placebo. CDR3 in amino acids: CASTHNRERSSGELFF. In nucleotides, the CDR3 is TGTGCCAGCACCCACAACAGAGAACGGTCTTCCGGGGAGCTGTTTTTT.